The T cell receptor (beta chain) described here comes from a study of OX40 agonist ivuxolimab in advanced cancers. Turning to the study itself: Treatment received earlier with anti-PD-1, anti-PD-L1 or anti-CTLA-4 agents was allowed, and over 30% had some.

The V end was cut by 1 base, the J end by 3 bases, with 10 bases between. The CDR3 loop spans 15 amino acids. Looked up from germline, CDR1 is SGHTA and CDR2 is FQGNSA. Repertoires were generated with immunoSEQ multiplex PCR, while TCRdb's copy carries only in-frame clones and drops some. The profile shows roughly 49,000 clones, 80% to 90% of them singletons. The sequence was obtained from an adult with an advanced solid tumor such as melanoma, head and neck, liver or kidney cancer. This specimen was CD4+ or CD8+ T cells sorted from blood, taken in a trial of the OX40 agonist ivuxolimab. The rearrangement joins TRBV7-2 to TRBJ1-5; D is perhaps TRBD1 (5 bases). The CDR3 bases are TGTGCCAGCAGCTTAGGACCGGGACCCAATCAGCCCCAGCATTTT. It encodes CASSLGPGPNQPQHF.